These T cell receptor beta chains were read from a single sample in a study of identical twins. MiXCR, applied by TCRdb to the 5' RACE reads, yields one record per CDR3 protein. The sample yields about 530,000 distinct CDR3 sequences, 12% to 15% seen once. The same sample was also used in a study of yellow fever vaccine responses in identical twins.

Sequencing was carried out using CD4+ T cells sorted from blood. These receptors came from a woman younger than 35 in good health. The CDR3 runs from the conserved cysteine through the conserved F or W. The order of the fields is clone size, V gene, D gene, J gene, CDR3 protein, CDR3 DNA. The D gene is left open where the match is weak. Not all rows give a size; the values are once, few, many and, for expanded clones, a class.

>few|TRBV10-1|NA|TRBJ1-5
CASGGTPSITRSNQPQHF
TGCGCCAGCGGTGGAACACCATCAATTACGAGAAGCAATCAGCCCCAGCATTTT
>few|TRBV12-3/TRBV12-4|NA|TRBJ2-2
CASSLRGTGAGELFF
TGTGCCAGCAGCCTAAGGGGCACGGGCGCGGGGGAGCTGTTTTTT
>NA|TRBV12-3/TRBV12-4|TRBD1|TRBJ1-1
CASSRGGTNTEAFF
TGTGCCAGCAGCAGGGGGGGCACGAACACTGAAGCTTTCTTT
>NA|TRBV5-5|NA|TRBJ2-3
CASSRGTGGLTDTQYF
TGTGCCAGCAGCCGGGGGACGGGGGGCCTCACAGATACGCAGTATTTT
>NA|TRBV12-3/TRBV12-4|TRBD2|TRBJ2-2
CASSWGISGTYTGELFF
TGTGCCAGCAGTTGGGGGATTAGCGGGACATACACCGGGGAGCTGTTTTTT
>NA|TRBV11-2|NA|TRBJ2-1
CASSLEQFF
TGTGCCAGCAGCTTGGAGCAGTTCTTC
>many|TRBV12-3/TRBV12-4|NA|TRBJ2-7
CASSLADSYEQYF
TGTGCCAGCAGTTTAGCAGATTCCTACGAGCAGTACTTC
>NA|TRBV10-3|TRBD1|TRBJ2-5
CAISVGKGAAETQYF
TGTGCCATCAGTGTAGGGAAGGGGGCAGCGGAGACCCAGTACTTC
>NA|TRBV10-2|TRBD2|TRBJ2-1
CASSRPGGGFGLAGGKYNEQFF
TGCGCCAGCAGTCGACCTGGGGGTGGGTTTGGGCTAGCGGGAGGAAAGTACAATGAGCAGTTCTTC
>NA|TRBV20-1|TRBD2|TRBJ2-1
CSATGTSGASSYNEQFF
TGCAGTGCTACCGGGACTAGCGGGGCAAGCTCCTACAATGAGCAGTTCTTC
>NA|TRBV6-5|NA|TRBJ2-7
CASSYDKSSYEQYF
TGTGCCAGCAGTTACGACAAGAGCTCCTACGAGCAGTACTTC
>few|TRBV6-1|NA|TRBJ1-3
CATRENSGNTIYF
TGTGCCACCAGAGAGAACTCTGGAAACACCATATATTTT
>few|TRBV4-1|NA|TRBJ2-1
CASSQPGHYNEQFF
TGCGCCAGCAGCCAGCCGGGGCACTACAATGAGCAGTTCTTC
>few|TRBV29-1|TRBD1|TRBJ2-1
CSVSAGTVMSLRNEQFF
TGCAGCGTTTCAGCCGGGACAGTTATGTCCCTCCGAAATGAGCAGTTCTTC
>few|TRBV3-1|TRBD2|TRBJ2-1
CASSQELGRGRRYNEQFF
TGTGCCAGCAGCCAAGAGCTAGGTCGCGGGAGGAGGTACAATGAGCAGTTCTTC
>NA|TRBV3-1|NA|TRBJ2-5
CASSQDAGSIYQETQYF
TGTGCCAGCAGCCAAGATGCCGGGTCTATCTACCAAGAGACCCAGTACTTC
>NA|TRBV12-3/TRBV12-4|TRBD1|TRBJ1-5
CASSTGGFVNQPQHF
TGTGCCAGCAGTACAGGGGGCTTTGTGAATCAGCCCCAGCATTTT
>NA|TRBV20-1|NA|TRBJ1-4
CSAREGGGNEKLFF
TGCAGTGCTAGAGAGGGAGGGGGTAATGAAAAACTGTTTTTT
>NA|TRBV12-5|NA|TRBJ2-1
CASGLLDSSSYNEQFF
TGTGCTAGTGGTTTGCTGGACTCCAGCTCCTACAATGAGCAGTTCTTC
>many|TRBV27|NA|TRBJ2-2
CASSLRGPGELFF
TGTGCCAGCAGTTTAAGGGGTCCCGGGGAGCTGTTTTTT
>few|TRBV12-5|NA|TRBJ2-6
CASGSPQGRSSGANVLTF
TGTGCTAGTGGTTCACCGCAGGGGAGGAGCTCTGGGGCCAACGTCCTGACTTTC
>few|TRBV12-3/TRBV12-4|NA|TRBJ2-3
CASSFPASFNTQYF
TGTGCCAGCAGTTTTCCGGCGTCGTTCAACACGCAGTATTTT
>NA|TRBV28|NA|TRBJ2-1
CASRFTTRATYNEQFF
TGTGCCAGCAGATTTACCACTAGGGCGACCTACAATGAGCAGTTCTTC
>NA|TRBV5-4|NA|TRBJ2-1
CASSFEAGLANEQFF
TGTGCCAGCAGTTTCGAGGCCGGGCTGGCCAATGAGCAGTTCTTC
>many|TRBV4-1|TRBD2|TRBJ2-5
CASSQVVASGETQYF
TGCGCCAGCAGCCAAGTGGTAGCTAGCGGAGAGACCCAGTACTTC
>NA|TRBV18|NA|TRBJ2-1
CASSPRRDEQFF
TGTGCCAGCTCACCCCGGAGGGATGAGCAGTTCTTC
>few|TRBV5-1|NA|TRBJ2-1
CASSLPTAPWGNEQFF
TGCGCCAGCAGCTTGCCCACCGCTCCTTGGGGGAATGAGCAGTTCTTC
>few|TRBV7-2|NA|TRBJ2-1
CASSLTPVMNEQFF
TGTGCCAGCAGCTTAACCCCGGTTATGAATGAGCAGTTCTTC
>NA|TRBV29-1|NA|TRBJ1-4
CSVDGGGLNEKLFF
TGCAGCGTCGACGGAGGGGGACTGAATGAAAAACTGTTTTTT
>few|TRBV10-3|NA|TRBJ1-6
CAISPTGDNSPLHF
TGTGCCATCAGCCCGACAGGAGATAATTCACCCCTCCACTTT
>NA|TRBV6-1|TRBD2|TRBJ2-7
CASTLTSGRPYEQYF
TGTGCCAGCACCCTGACTAGCGGGAGGCCCTACGAGCAGTACTTC
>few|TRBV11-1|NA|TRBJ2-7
CASSLEQAAYEQYF
TGTGCCAGCAGCTTAGAACAGGCCGCCTACGAGCAGTACTTC
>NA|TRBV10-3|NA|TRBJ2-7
CAISESKGGGTYEQYF
TGTGCCATCAGTGAGTCGAAGGGGGGGGGCACCTACGAGCAGTACTTC
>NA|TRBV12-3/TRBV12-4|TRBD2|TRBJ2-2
CASTTSGKNTGELFF
TGTGCCAGCACCACTAGCGGTAAAAACACCGGGGAGCTGTTTTTT
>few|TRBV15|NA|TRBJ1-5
CATSRKYNQPQHF
TGTGCCACCAGCAGGAAGTACAATCAGCCCCAGCATTTT
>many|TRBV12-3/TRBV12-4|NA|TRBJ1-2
CASSWERGGYGYTF
TGTGCCAGCAGTTGGGAAAGGGGTGGTTATGGCTACACCTTC
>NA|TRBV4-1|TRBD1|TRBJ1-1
CASSYGGGRTEAFF
TGCGCCAGCAGCTACGGAGGGGGCCGGACTGAAGCTTTCTTT
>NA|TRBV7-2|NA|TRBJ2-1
CASSLGVRRDEQFF
TGTGCCAGCAGCTTAGGGGTACGGAGGGATGAGCAGTTCTTC
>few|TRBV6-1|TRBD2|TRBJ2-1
CASRVRAGGSYNEQFF
TGTGCCAGCAGAGTTCGTGCGGGGGGGTCCTACAATGAGCAGTTCTTC
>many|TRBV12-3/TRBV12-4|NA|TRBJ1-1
CASSLTKNTEAFF
TGTGCCAGCAGTTTAACCAAGAACACTGAAGCTTTCTTT
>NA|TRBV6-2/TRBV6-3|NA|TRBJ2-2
CASSYPPSGAGELFF
TGTGCCAGCAGTTACCCCCCGTCGGGGGCGGGGGAGCTGTTTTTT
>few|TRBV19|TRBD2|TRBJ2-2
CASSARRGAGGFTGELFF
TGTGCCAGTAGCGCCAGAAGAGGAGCGGGAGGTTTCACCGGGGAGCTGTTTTTT
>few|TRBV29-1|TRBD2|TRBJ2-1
CSVGTSGGRSYNEQFF
TGCAGCGTTGGGACTAGCGGCGGACGCTCCTACAATGAGCAGTTCTTC
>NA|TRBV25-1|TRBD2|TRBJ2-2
CASSGTRKNIGELFF
TGTGCCAGCAGTGGGACTAGGAAGAATATCGGGGAGCTGTTTTTT
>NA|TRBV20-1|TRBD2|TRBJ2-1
CSARDPGTSGYSSYNEQFF
TGCAGTGCTAGAGATCCCGGGACTAGCGGATATAGCTCCTACAATGAGCAGTTCTTC
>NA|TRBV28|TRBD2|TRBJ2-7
CASSVPGLAGAEQYF
TGTGCCAGCAGTGTACCGGGACTAGCAGGGGCGGAGCAGTACTTC
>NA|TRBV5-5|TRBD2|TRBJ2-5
CASSRDSGGAGGETQYF
TGTGCCAGCAGCAGGGATAGCGGGGGGGCCGGGGGAGAGACCCAGTACTTC
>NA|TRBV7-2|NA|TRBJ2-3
CASSPTWADTQYF
TGTGCCAGCAGCCCGACCTGGGCAGATACGCAGTATTTT
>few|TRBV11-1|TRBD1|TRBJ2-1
CASSSRADRAGGGPPYNEQFF
TGTGCCAGCAGCTCCCGGGCGGACAGGGCTGGCGGCGGACCCCCCTACAATGAGCAGTTCTTC
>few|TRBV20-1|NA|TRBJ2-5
CSARDVSEGSQETQYF
TGCAGTGCTAGAGATGTGTCTGAGGGCTCCCAAGAGACCCAGTACTTC
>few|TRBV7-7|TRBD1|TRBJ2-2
CASSPDSGTGVTGELFF
TGTGCCAGCAGCCCAGACTCCGGGACAGGGGTTACCGGGGAGCTGTTTTTT